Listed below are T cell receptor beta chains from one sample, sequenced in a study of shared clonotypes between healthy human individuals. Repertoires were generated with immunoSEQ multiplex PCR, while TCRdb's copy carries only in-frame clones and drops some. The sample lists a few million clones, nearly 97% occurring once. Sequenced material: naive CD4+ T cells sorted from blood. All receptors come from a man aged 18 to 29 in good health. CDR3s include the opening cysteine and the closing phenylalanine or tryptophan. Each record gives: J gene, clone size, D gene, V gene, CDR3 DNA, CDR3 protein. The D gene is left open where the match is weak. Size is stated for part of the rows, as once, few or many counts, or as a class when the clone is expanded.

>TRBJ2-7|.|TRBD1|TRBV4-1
TGCGCCAGCAGCCGGGGACAGGGAATATACGAGCAGTACTTC
CASSRGQGIYEQYF
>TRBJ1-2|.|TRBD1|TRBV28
TGTGCCAGCAGTCCCCCAACAGGGGGCATTAGGAACTATGGCTACACCTTC
CASSPPTGGIRNYGYTF
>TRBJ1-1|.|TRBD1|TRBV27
TGTGCCAGCAGTTCTTACAGGGGGACTGAAGCTTTCTTT
CASSSYRGTEAFF
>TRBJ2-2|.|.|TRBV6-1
TGTGCCAGCAGTGAAGCGGGTAGCCCCGGGGAGCTGTTTTTT
CASSEAGSPGELFF
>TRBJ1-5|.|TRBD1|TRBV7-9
TGTGCCAGCAGCCCCGGGACAGGGGTATACAATCAGCCCCAGCATTTT
CASSPGTGVYNQPQHF
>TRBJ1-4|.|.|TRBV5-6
TGTGCCAGCAGCTTATGGGGGGCAAGTGAAAAACTGTTTTTT
CASSLWGASEKLFF
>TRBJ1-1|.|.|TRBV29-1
TGCAGCGGCGGGCCAGGGGCCGAAGCTTTCTTT
CSGGPGAEAFF
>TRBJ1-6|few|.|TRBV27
TGTGCCAGCAGTCCCGGACAGCCCGGGCAATTTACCCTCCACTTT
CASSPGQPGQFTLHF
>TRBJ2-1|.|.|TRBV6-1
TGTGCCAGCAGTGAAGCGCTTATGGGACCCCATGAGCAGTTCTTC
CASSEALMGPHEQFF
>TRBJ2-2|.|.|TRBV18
TGTGCCAGCTCACTGCAGGGTGTCGGGGAGCTGTTTTTT
CASSLQGVGELFF
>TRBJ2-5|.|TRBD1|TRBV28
TGTGCCAGCAGCCTCTACAGGGGCCAAGAGACCCAGTACTTC
CASSLYRGQETQYF
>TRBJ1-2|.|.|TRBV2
TGTGCCAGCACCGGGGAGTCCCACACCTATGGCTACACCTTC
CASTGESHTYGYTF
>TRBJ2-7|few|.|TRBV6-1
TGTGCCAGCAGGGGAAAGGGTCACGAGCAGTACTTC
CASRGKGHEQYF
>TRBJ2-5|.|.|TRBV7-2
TGTGCCAGCAGCTTAGACCAGAAAGAGACCCAGTACTTC
CASSLDQKETQYF
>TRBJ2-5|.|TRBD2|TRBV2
TGTGCCAGCAGTGAAGGGTTGCTAGCGGACTCCCAAGAGACCCAGTACTTC
CASSEGLLADSQETQYF
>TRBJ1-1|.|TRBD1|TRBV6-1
TGTGCCAGCAGTGGGGTTGGACAGGGGGGCACTGAAGCTTTCTTT
CASSGVGQGGTEAFF
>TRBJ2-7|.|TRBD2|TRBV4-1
TGCGCCAGCAGCCAACTCCTAGCGGGAGGGTGGGGGTGCTACGAGCAGTACTTC
CASSQLLAGGWGCYEQYF
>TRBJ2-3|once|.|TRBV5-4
TGTGCCAGCAGCTTGAGCACAGATACGCAGTATTTT
CASSLSTDTQYF
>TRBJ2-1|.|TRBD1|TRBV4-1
TGCGCCAGCAACGACCGGGACAGATACAATGAGCAGTTCTTC
CASNDRDRYNEQFF
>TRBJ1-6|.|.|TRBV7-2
TGTGCCAGCAGCCCGGACTGGAGCTCCTATAATTCACCCCTCCACTTT
CASSPDWSSYNSPLHF
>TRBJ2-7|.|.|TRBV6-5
TGTGCCAGCAGTCCGTCGGGCAGTACGTACGAGCAGTACTTC
CASSPSGSTYEQYF
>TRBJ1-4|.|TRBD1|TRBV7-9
TGTGCCAGCAGCCAAGACAGGGGTGGTGAAAAACTGTTTTTT
CASSQDRGGEKLFF
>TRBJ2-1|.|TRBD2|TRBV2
TGTGCCAGCAGAAGCGGGGGGATCAATGAGCAGTTCTTC
CASRSGGINEQFF
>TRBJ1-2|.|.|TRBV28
TGTGCCAGCAGTCCCAGACAGCTTAACTATGGCTACACCTTC
CASSPRQLNYGYTF
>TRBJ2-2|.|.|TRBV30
TGTGCCTGGAGCAGCCCCGGGGAGCTGTTTTTT
CAWSSPGELFF
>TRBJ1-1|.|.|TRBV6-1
TGTGCCAGCAGTGAAAGGCAGGTGATTTTGAACACTGAAGCTTTCTTT
CASSERQVILNTEAFF
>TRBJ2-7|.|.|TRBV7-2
TGTGCCAGCAGCTTGCTAGCGACCCCCTACGAGCAGTACTTC
CASSLLATPYEQYF
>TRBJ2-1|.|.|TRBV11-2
TGTGCCAGCAGTCTTATTATGTCCAGGGGTCACAATGAGCAGTTCTTC
CASSLIMSRGHNEQFF
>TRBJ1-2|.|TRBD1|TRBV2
TGTGCCAGCAGTGAGGCCCTAGGACAGGGATTTAGGGGCTACACCTTC
CASSEALGQGFRGYTF
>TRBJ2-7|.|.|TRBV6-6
TGTGCCAGCACCACGGGCGGGGCCCTCTACGAGCAGTACTTC
CASTTGGALYEQYF
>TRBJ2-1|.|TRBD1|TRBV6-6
TGTGCCAGCAGCCCGGGACAGGGAGCGTCCTACAATGAGCAGTTCTTC
CASSPGQGASYNEQFF
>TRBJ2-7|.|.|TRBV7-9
TGTGCCAGCAGCTTTTTCGGTGGGTCAGACGCCTACGAGCAGTACTTC
CASSFFGGSDAYEQYF
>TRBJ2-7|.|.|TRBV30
TGTGCCTGGAGTTCGGATCACTCCTACGAGCAGTACTTC
CAWSSDHSYEQYF
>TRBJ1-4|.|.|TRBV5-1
TGCGCCAGCAGCGTCGGACAGATGAATGAAAAACTGTTTTTT
CASSVGQMNEKLFF
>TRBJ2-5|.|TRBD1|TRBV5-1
TGCGCCAGCAGCCTAACAGGGGACAGGACCCAGTACTTC
CASSLTGDRTQYF
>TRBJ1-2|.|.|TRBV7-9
TGTGCCAGCAGCTTAGGGGTACGTGGCTACACCTTC
CASSLGVRGYTF
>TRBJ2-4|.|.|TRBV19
TGTGCCAGTAGTGCCCGTACCAGGTCACCGGGGTACTTC
CASSARTRSPGYF
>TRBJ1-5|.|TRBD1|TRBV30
TGTGCCTGGAGTGAAGGGCAGGGGGGGAATCAGCCCCAGCATTTT
CAWSEGQGGNQPQHF
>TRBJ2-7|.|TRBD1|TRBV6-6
TGTGCCAGCAGTCTAGGGACAGCGGACTCCTACGAGCAGTACTTC
CASSLGTADSYEQYF
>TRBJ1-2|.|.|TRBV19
TGTGCCAGTAGTATACAAAGGGGACCCAACTATGGCTACACCTTC
CASSIQRGPNYGYTF
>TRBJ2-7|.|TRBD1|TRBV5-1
TGCGCCAGCAGCATAGGACAGGGAGCCTACGAGCAGTACTTC
CASSIGQGAYEQYF
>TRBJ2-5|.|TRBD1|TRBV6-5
TGTGCCAGCAGTTACTCGGACAGGGCGGAGACCCAGTACTTC
CASSYSDRAETQYF
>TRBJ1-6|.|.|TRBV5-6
TGTGCCAGCAGCCGACAGTCGAAGTTCTCGGGCAACTATAATTCACCCCTCCACTTT
CASSRQSKFSGNYNSPLHF
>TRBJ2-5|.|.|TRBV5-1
TGCGCCAGCAGCCTCAGGGAGGTGAGAGAGACCCAGTACTTC
CASSLREVRETQYF
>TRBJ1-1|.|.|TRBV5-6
TGTGCCAGCAGCTTGGGGCCTGAAGCTTTCTTT
CASSLGPEAFF
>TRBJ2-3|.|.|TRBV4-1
TGCGCCAGCAGCCGCACGGGCCTCGGCACAGATACGCAGTATTTT
CASSRTGLGTDTQYF
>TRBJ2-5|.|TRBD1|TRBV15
TGTGCCACCAGCAACTACGGACAGGGGGAGAGGGAGACCCAGTACTTC
CATSNYGQGERETQYF
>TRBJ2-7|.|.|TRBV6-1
TGTGCCAGCAGGGGGAGCCTGTCCCACGAGCAGTACTTC
CASRGSLSHEQYF
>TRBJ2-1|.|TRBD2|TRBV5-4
TGTGCCAGCAGCGGGACTAGCGGGAGGGTCGGTGAGCAGTTCTTC
CASSGTSGRVGEQFF
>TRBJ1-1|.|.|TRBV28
TGTGCCAGCGAGTGGCCTGCGAACACTGAAGCTTTCTTT
CASEWPANTEAFF
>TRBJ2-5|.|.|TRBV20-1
TGCAGTGCTAAACGGACTGAAGGGCAGTACTTC
CSAKRTEGQYF